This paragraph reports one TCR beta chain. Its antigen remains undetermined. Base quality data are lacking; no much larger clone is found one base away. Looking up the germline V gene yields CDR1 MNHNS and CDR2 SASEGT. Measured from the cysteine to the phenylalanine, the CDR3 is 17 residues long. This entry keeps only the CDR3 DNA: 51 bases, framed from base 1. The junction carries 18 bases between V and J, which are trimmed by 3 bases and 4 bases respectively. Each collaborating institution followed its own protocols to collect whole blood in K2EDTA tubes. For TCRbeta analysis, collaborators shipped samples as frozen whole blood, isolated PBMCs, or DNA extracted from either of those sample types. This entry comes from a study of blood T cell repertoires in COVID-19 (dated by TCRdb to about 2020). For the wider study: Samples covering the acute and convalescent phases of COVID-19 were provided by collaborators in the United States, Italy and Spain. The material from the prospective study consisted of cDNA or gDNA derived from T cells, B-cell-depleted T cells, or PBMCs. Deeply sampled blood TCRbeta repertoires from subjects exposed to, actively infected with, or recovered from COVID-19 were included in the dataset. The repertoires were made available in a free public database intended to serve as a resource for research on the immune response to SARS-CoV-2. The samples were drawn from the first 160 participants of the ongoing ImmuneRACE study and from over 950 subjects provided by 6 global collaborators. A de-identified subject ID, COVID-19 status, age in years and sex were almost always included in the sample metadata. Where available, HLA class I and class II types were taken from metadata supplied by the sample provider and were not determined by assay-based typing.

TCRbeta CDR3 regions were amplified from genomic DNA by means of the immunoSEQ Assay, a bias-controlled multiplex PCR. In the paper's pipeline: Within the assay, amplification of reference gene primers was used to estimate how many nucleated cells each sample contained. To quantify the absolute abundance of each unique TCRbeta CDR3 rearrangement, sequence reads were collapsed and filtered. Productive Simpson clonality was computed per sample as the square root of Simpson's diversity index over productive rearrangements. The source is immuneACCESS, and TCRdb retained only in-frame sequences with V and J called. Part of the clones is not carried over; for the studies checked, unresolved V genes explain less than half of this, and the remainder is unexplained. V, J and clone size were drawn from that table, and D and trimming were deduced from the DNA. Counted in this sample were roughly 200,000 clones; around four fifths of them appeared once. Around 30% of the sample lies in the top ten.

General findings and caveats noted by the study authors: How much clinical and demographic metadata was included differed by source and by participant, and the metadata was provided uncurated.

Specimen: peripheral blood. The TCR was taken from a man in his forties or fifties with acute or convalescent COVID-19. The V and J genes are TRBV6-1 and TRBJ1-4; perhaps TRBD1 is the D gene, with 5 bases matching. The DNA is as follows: TGTGCCAGCAGTGACTACGAAGCGGGACGGCTTAATGAAAAACTGTTTTTT. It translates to CASSDYEAGRLNEKLFF.